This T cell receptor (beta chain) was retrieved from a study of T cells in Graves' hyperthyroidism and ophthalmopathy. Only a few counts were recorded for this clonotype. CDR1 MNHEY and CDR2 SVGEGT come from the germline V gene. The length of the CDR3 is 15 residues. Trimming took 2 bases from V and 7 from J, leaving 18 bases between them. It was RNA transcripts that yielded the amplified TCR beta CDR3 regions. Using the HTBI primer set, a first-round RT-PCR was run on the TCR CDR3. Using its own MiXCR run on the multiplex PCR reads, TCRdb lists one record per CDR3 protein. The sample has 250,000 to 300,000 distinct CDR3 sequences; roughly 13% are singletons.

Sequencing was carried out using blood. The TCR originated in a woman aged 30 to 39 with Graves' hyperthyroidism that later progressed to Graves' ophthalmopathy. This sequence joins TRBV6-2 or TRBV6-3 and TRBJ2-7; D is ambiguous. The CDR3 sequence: CASSYAVRSFEEQYF. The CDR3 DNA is TGTGCCAGCAGTTACGCTGTCAGGAGTTTCGAGGAGCAGTACTTC.